This passage covers 28 T cell receptor beta chains from one sample sequenced in a study of cytomegalovirus exposure and HLA in healthy donors. Vbeta (60) and Jbeta (13) primers were used in the PCR. Assay used: immunoSEQ multiplex PCR; TCRdb lists only in-frame clones, some missing. The sample consists of around 180,000 clones, about 88% of them appearing once. The sample taken for sequencing was PBMCs. These receptors came from a woman aged 18-29 years in good health and CMV-seronegative.

This chain joins TRBV6-1 and TRBJ2-3; tentatively, D is TRBD1 (6 bases). This CDR3 spans 14 amino acids. V was pared by 7 bases and J by 1 base, with 12 bases between. CDR1 and CDR2 (germline): MNHNS, SASEGT. The CDR3 sequence is CASTDPGGTDTQYF. CDR3 in DNA: TGTGCCAGCACTGATCCAGGGGGCACAGATACGCAGTATTTT.

This chain links TRBV28 with TRBJ2-7, with a weak D call TRBD1 (6 bases). V was cut by 7 bases and J by 2 bases, with 9 bases left in between. Germline V gene sequence: CDR1 MDHEN, CDR2 SYDVKM. The CDR3 covers 12 residues. This chain's CDR3 is CASKGVPYEQYF. The CDR3, as DNA: TGTGCCAGCAAGGGGGTCCCCTACGAGCAGTACTTC.

The chain joins TRBV19 to TRBJ1-1; D unclear. The CDR3 extends over 13 amino acids. The germline gives CDR1 LNHDA, CDR2 SQIVND (reference sequence). The V end was cut by 0 bases, the J end by 5 bases, with 7 bases between. The CDR3 DNA follows: TGTGCCAGTAGTATAGATCCCTCGACTGAAGCTTTCTTT. Protein: CASSIDPSTEAFF.

The chain carries TRBV9 and TRBJ2-2; the match to TRBD2 covers 13 bases. The CDR3 consists of 17 residues. Trimming removed 4 bases from V and 4 bases from J; junction bases left unmatched: 7. Germline V gene data show CDR1 as SGDLS and CDR2 as YYNGEE. The CDR3 DNA follows: TGTGCCAGCAGCCTAAGGACTAGCGGGAGTGGCACCGGGGAGCTGTTTTTT. It translates to CASSLRTSGSGTGELFF.

Written as DNA, the CDR3 is TGTGCCAGCAGCGATAAGACAGGGAAGAACACTGAAGCTTTCTTT. Translated: CASSDKTGKNTEAFF. V gene TRBV2 combines with J gene TRBJ1-1; 7 nucleotides agree with TRBD1. Germline CDR1 is SNHLY and CDR2 is FYNNEI. The length of the CDR3 is 15 residues. Trimming at V came to 6 bases and at J to 1 base, leaving 8 bases not matched to a gene.

The chain combines TRBV25-1 with TRBJ2-1; 11 nucleotides line up with TRBD2. The CDR3 consists of 14 residues. The ends lost 10 bases at V and 4 bases at J; junction bases unmatched: 6. Looked up from germline, CDR1 is MGHDK and CDR2 is SYGVNS. The CDR3 DNA reads as TGTGCCACTCGTCTAGCGGGGGGATACAATGAGCAGTTCTTC. Amino acids: CATRLAGGYNEQFF.

This clone was recorded once. The V and J genes are TRBV11-2 and TRBJ1-4; D unresolved. CDR1 and CDR2 (germline): SGHAT, FQNNGV. V lost 6 bases and J 7 bases, leaving 15 bases between the germline ends. The CDR3 has 14 amino acids. The CDR3 loop reads CASRGSVAGEKLFF. The CDR3 nucleotides read TGTGCCAGCAGGGGGTCGGTGGCGGGTGAAAAACTGTTTTTT.

This rearrangement joins TRBV5-6 to TRBJ1-2; D is undetermined. V lost 1 base to trimming and J lost 8 bases, with 15 bases between them. Germline CDR1 and CDR2: SGHDT and YYEEEE. The length of the CDR3 is 14 residues. For the CDR3, the DNA is TGTGCCAGCAGCTTGAACCCAGGCTCCGCGGGCTACACCTTC. Translation gives CASSLNPGSAGYTF.

The genes are TRBV5-4 and TRBJ2-5; tentative D call: TRBD1 (6 bases). The CDR3 is made up of 13 amino acids. V was shortened by 2 bases and J by 5 bases, with 10 bases between the two germline ends. Germline V gene lookup returns CDR1 SGHNT and CDR2 YYREEE (reference sequence). CDR3 region: CASSFEGDETQYF. CDR3 nucleotides: TGTGCCAGCAGCTTCGAGGGGGACGAGACCCAGTACTTC.

The J gene is TRBJ2-5, the V gene TRBV6-1; possibly TRBD2 for D (6 bases). Germline V gives CDR1 MNHNS, CDR2 SASEGT. The length of the CDR3 is 12 residues. Trimming removed 5 bases at V and 4 bases at J, with 8 bases between. CDR3: CASSRLGETQYF. The DNA for the CDR3 is TGTGCCAGCAGTAGACTAGGAGAGACCCAGTACTTC.

The chain couples TRBV28 to TRBJ1-5, with D hard to call. V gave up 8 bases and J gave up 3 bases, with 14 bases separating them. Germline CDR1 and CDR2: MDHEN and SYDVKM. The CDR3 length is 14 residues. The CDR3 region is CASLLIRDNQPQHF. The CDR3 DNA reads as TGTGCCAGCTTATTGATAAGAGACAATCAGCCCCAGCATTTT.

The chain carries TRBV10-1 and TRBJ1-5, with 7 positions matching TRBD1. Unmatched junction bases numbered 10, after V lost 3 bases and J lost 2 bases. CDR3 size: 17 residues. Germline loops: CDR1 WNHNN, CDR2 SYGVQD (reference sequence). The CDR3 here is CASSERKTGLRNQPQHF. CDR3 DNA: TGCGCCAGCAGTGAAAGAAAGACAGGGCTACGCAATCAGCCCCAGCATTTT.

V usage is TRBV5-4 and J usage is TRBJ2-1, with D hard to call. Per germline, CDR1 SGHNT and CDR2 YYREEE (reference sequence). The V end was cut by 3 bases, the J end by 6 bases, with 13 bases between. The CDR3 totals 14 residues. CDR3 sequence reads: CASSWAPTPNEQFF. The CDR3 DNA reads as TGTGCCAGCAGCTGGGCTCCCACCCCCAATGAGCAGTTCTTC.

The chain has TRBV5-5 and TRBJ1-5; 7 nucleotides line up with TRBD1. Germline V gene lookup returns CDR1 SGHKS and CDR2 YYEKEE (reference sequence). The CDR3 runs to 15 residues. V dropped 4 bases and J dropped 6; count of bases not matched to a gene: 10. CDR3 DNA sequence: TGTGCCAGCAGCCGACAGGGAACTCAGGGTCAGCCCCAGCATTTT. This codes for CASSRQGTQGQPQHF.

The chain uses TRBV9 and TRBJ1-4; D gene unclear. Trimming stripped 7 bases from V and 4 bases from J, with 11 bases between. CDR1 is SGDLS and CDR2 is YYNGEE in the germline V gene. The CDR3 consists of 13 residues. This CDR3 reads CASQRGINEKLFF. DNA of the CDR3: TGTGCCAGCCAACGGGGAATTAATGAAAAACTGTTTTTT.

This clone was recorded a few times. The chain joins TRBV13 to TRBJ2-4; 12 bases are shared with TRBD2. The V gene's germline CDR1 is PRHDT and CDR2 FYEKMQ (reference sequence). This CDR3 spans 15 amino acids. V dropped 0 bases and J dropped 8; count of bases not matched to a gene: 2. This chain's CDR3 is CASSLGRTSGDIQYF. Written as DNA, the CDR3 is TGTGCCAGCAGCTTAGGCCGGACTAGCGGGGACATTCAGTACTTC.

The chain employs TRBV6-1 and TRBJ1-4; unclear D gene. Trimming shortened V by 2 bases and J by 3 bases, and 16 bases separated the two germline ends. The CDR3 runs to 17 residues. Germline CDR1 is MNHNS and CDR2 is SASEGT. The CDR3 here is CASSENFLTASNEKLFF. The CDR3 DNA reads as TGTGCCAGCAGTGAAAATTTTCTTACTGCATCTAATGAAAAACTGTTTTTT.

This clone occurred a few times. The rearrangement joins TRBV5-1 to TRBJ1-1; D unresolved. This CDR3 spans 19 amino acids. Germline V gives CDR1 SGHRS, CDR2 YFSETQ. The V end was cut by 2 bases, the J end by 0 bases, with 23 bases between. CDR3 nucleotide sequence: TGCGCCAGCAGCTTCTCCGTAGATTCGGGGAATTGGTTGAACACTGAAGCTTTCTTT. It translates to CASSFSVDSGNWLNTEAFF.

This clone has only a few counts. The V call is TRBV6-4, the J call TRBJ2-2; 7 bases fit TRBD1. The V gene's germline CDR1 is MRHNA and CDR2 SNTAGT. V trimming: 0 bases; J trimming: 2 bases; junction bases outside the gene matches: 9. CDR3 length equals 18 residues. Here the CDR3 reads CASSDSNPGTENTGELFF. Written as DNA, the CDR3 is TGTGCCAGCAGTGACTCGAACCCCGGGACAGAAAACACCGGGGAGCTGTTTTTT.

The V call is TRBV19, the J call TRBJ2-3, with TRBD2 identical over 10 bases. The CDR3 totals 15 residues. Germline V CDR1 and CDR2: LNHDA, SQIVND (reference sequence). V shed 4 bases, J shed 5 bases, and the junction held 6 bases outside the gene matches. The CDR3, as DNA: TGTGCCAGTAGTAGCTCAGCGGGGGGGAGAGATACGCAGTATTTT. As protein: CASSSSAGGRDTQYF. The variable domain in full, completed from reference TRBV19 and TRBJ2-3, reads DGGITQSPKYLFRKEGQNVTLSCEQNLNHDAMYWYRQDPGQGLRLIYYSQIVNDFQKGDIAEGYSVSREKKESFPLTVTSAQKNPTAFYLCASSSSAGGRDTQYFGPGTRLTVL.

The rearrangement joins TRBV5-4 to TRBJ2-7, with a tentative D call TRBD1 (6 bases). Trimming left V 3 bases short and J 7 bases short, with 20 bases between. The CDR3 sequence is 15 residues long. Per the germline V gene, CDR1 is SGHNT and CDR2 is YYREEE (reference sequence). The CDR3 is CASSSGQKYPKEQYF. DNA for the CDR3: TGTGCCAGCAGCTCAGGACAGAAGTACCCTAAGGAGCAGTACTTC.

The gene calls are TRBV5-1 and TRBJ2-2, with 7 positions matching TRBD1. The CDR3 totals 14 residues. Trimming took 3 bases from V and 5 from J; bases not matched to a gene: 4. Germline CDR1 is SGHRS and CDR2 is YFSETQ. CDR3 residues: CASSYPGGTGELFF. The CDR3 bases are TGCGCCAGCAGCTACCCAGGGGGAACCGGGGAGCTGTTTTTT.

This clone appeared a single time. The chain carries TRBV2 and TRBJ1-5; D uncertain. Trimming shortened V by 3 bases and J by 2 bases, and 11 bases separated the two germline ends. The V gene's germline CDR1 is SNHLY and CDR2 FYNNEI. CDR3 length: 15 amino acids. Here the CDR3 reads CASSEGVNGNQPQHF. CDR3 DNA sequence: TGTGCCAGCAGTGAGGGAGTCAACGGCAATCAGCCCCAGCATTTT.

In this sample, this clone turned up once. This sequence joins TRBV5-4 and TRBJ1-4; D gene unclear. In germline, CDR1 is SGHNT, CDR2 YYREEE (reference sequence). With 1 base removed from V and 5 bases from J, the gap between germline ends came to 6 bases. The CDR3 has 13 amino acids. The CDR3 nucleotides are TGTGCCAGCAGCTTGCTCCCCAATGAAAAACTGTTTTTT. Its protein is CASSLLPNEKLFF.

This clone appeared a single time. The chain couples TRBV11-3 to TRBJ1-3; D is undetermined. Germline values: CDR1 SGHNT, CDR2 YENEEA. CDR3 length: 12 amino acids. V dropped 6 bases and J dropped 3 bases, with 6 bases sitting between them. CDR3 coding DNA: TGTGCCAGCAGAGGACTTGGAAACACCATATATTTT. Translated, it gives CASRGLGNTIYF.

This chain connects TRBV15 to TRBJ1-5; TRBD1 aligns across 9 bases. V gave up 0 bases and J gave up 1 base; unmatched junction bases: 10. Per the germline V gene, CDR1 is LNHNV and CDR2 is YYDKDF (reference sequence). This CDR3 is built from 19 residues. CDR3 nucleotides: TGTGCCACCAGCAGAGAGCGTGCGGGACAGGGATTGAGCAATCAGCCCCAGCATTTT. Translation gives CATSRERAGQGLSNQPQHF.

The chain uses TRBV27 and TRBJ1-6; D ambiguous. V gave up 6 bases and J gave up 7 bases, with 16 bases separating them. CDR1 MNHEY and CDR2 SMNVEV come from the germline V gene (reference sequence). This CDR3 is built from 15 residues. CDR3 nucleotide sequence: TGTGCCAGCAGATCATTACTGGCGGGGAATTCACCCCTCCACTTT. This codes for CASRSLLAGNSPLHF.

The chain joins TRBV4-1 to TRBJ2-7; TRBD2 might be the D (5 bases). The CDR3 has 14 amino acids. Trimming pared 0 bases from V and 2 bases from J, leaving 8 bases between. In germline, CDR1 is MGHRA, CDR2 YSYEKL. CDR3 loop: CASSQEDYAYEQYF. Written as DNA, the CDR3 is TGCGCCAGCAGCCAAGAAGACTATGCCTACGAGCAGTACTTC.